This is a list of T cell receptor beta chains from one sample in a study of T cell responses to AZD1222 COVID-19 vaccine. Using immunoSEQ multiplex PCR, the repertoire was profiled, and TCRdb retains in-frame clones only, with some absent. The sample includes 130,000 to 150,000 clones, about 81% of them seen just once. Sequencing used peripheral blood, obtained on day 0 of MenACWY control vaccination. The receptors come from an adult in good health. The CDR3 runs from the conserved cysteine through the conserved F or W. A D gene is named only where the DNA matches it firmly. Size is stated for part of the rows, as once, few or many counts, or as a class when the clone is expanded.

CATSRERQGNEKLFF	TGTGCCACCAGCAGAGAAAGGCAGGGAAATGAAAAACTGTTTTTT	NA	TRBV15	TRBJ1-4	NA
CASSQDVWVNYGYTF	TGTGCCAGCAGCCAAGATGTCTGGGTTAACTATGGCTACACCTTC	NA	TRBV3-1/TRBV3-2	TRBJ1-2	NA
CASSATGGSSYNEQFF	TGTGCCAGCTCAGCCACAGGGGGAAGCTCCTACAATGAGCAGTTCTTC	once	TRBV18	TRBJ2-1	TRBD1
CASSQELAGGRLVETQYF	TGTGCCAGCAGCCAAGAGTTAGCGGGGGGGCGTTTAGTAGAGACCCAGTACTTC	NA	TRBV4-2	TRBJ2-5	TRBD2
CASSQGDKGEKLFF	TGTGCCAGCAGCCAGGGGGACAAGGGTGAAAAACTGTTTTTT	NA	TRBV6-5	TRBJ1-4	TRBD1
CASSRTGGADTQYF	TGTGCCAGCAGCCGGACAGGGGGCGCAGATACGCAGTATTTT	NA	TRBV11-2	TRBJ2-3	TRBD1
CASSDRGRETQYF	TGCGCCAGCAGTGACAGGGGGCGCGAGACCCAGTACTTC	NA	TRBV10-2	TRBJ2-5	TRBD1
CASSPAVGGNQPQHF	TGTGCCAGCAGCCCCGCCGTAGGGGGCAATCAGCCCCAGCATTTT	NA	TRBV21-1	TRBJ1-5	NA
CASGTGPNYGYTF	TGTGCCAGTGGGACAGGACCTAACTATGGCTACACCTTC	NA	TRBV19	TRBJ1-2	TRBD1
CASSRRTDATNEKLFF	TGTGCCAGCTCACGAAGGACAGATGCAACTAATGAAAAACTGTTTTTT	NA	TRBV18	TRBJ1-4	NA
CASSLGDRNKAFF	TGTGCCAGCAGCTTAGGGGACAGAAATAAAGCTTTCTTT	once	TRBV5-8	TRBJ1-1	TRBD1
CASSALMTNSNQPQHF	TGTGCCAGCAGTGCCCTAATGACAAATAGCAATCAGCCCCAGCATTTT	NA	TRBV6-1	TRBJ1-5	NA
CASSIRSGQWSSYNSPLHF	TGTGCCAGTAGTATAAGGTCCGGACAGTGGAGCTCCTATAATTCACCCCTCCACTTT	once	TRBV19	TRBJ1-6	NA
CASSHSSGPRAYEQYF	TGCGCCAGCAGCCACTCCTCCGGGCCCCGAGCCTACGAGCAGTACTTC	NA	TRBV10-1	TRBJ2-7	NA
CASTQALRVGTDTQYF	TGCGCCAGCACACAAGCCCTAAGGGTTGGCACAGATACGCAGTATTTT	NA	TRBV5-1	TRBJ2-3	NA
CASSFLVGTGELFF	TGTGCCAGCAGTTTCCTTGTGGGCACCGGGGAGCTGTTTTTT	NA	TRBV27	TRBJ2-2	NA
CASSRQMNTEAFF	TGTGCCAGCAGCAGACAGATGAACACTGAAGCTTTCTTT	NA	TRBV14	TRBJ1-1	NA
CASSPTGTGDYNEQFF	TGTGCCAGCAGCCCGACCGGGACAGGAGACTACAATGAGCAGTTCTTC	few	TRBV7-9	TRBJ2-1	TRBD1
CASSLYRASNQPQHF	TGTGCCAGCAGTTTATACAGGGCGAGCAATCAGCCCCAGCATTTT	once	TRBV28	TRBJ1-5	NA
CASSPRDRNSGNTIYF	TGTGCCAGCAGCCCCAGGGACCGAAACTCTGGAAACACCATATATTTT	few	TRBV5-6	TRBJ1-3	NA
CASSPWNAGNQETQYF	TGTGCCAGCAGCCCCTGGAACGCAGGGAACCAAGAGACCCAGTACTTC	NA	TRBV2	TRBJ2-5	NA
CASREGAGTEAFF	TGTGCCAGCAGGGAGGGGGCCGGCACTGAAGCTTTCTTT	NA	TRBV6-5	TRBJ1-1	TRBD1
CASSPEAGGYGYTF	TGTGCCAGCTCACCAGAGGCAGGGGGCTATGGCTACACCTTC	NA	TRBV18	TRBJ1-2	TRBD1
CASRDSSGTPTEAFF	TGTGCCAGCAGAGATTCCTCAGGGACGCCCACTGAAGCTTTCTTT	once	TRBV2	TRBJ1-1	NA
CASSYSIGFRPEAFF	TGTGCCAGCAGTTACTCGATCGGTTTCCGGCCTGAAGCTTTCTTT	NA	TRBV6-5	TRBJ1-1	NA
CASSQGPGLAETQYF	TGTGCCAGCAGCCAAGGTCCGGGGTTGGCAGAGACCCAGTACTTC	NA	TRBV3-1/TRBV3-2	TRBJ2-5	NA
CSVPGQLEQYF	TGCAGTGTACCGGGACAGCTCGAGCAGTACTTC	NA	TRBV20-1	TRBJ2-7	TRBD1
CASSLDRGETQYF	TGTGCCAGCAGTCTAGACAGGGGAGAGACCCAGTACTTC	NA	TRBV6-4	TRBJ2-5	TRBD1
CAIRLGRHPIETQYF	TGTGCCATTCGACTCGGTCGGCACCCAATAGAGACCCAGTACTTC	NA	TRBV6-5	TRBJ2-5	NA
CASSQAGDNTEAFF	TGTGCCAGCAGCCAAGCAGGGGACAACACTGAAGCTTTCTTT	NA	TRBV3-1/TRBV3-2	TRBJ1-1	NA
CASSFGPFTDTQYF	TGTGCCAGCAGCTTCGGACCTTTCACAGATACGCAGTATTTT	NA	TRBV7-2	TRBJ2-3	NA
CASSLSAWGQQGEKLFF	TGTGCCAGCAGTTTATCCGCCTGGGGTCAGCAGGGTGAAAAACTGTTTTTT	NA	TRBV27	TRBJ1-4	NA
CASSQGRATGGNTEAFF	TGCGCCAGCAGCCAAGGGAGGGCTACTGGGGGAAACACTGAAGCTTTCTTT	NA	TRBV4-1	TRBJ1-1	NA
CASSLGDTYGYTF	TGTGCCAGCAGTTTAGGTGACACCTATGGCTACACCTTC	NA	TRBV12-3/TRBV12-4	TRBJ1-2	NA
CASSPRRGAATNEKLFF	TGTGCCAGCTCACCCCGACGGGGGGCGGCAACTAATGAAAAACTGTTTTTT	NA	TRBV18	TRBJ1-4	NA
CASSLIRNSPLHF	TGTGCCAGCAGCCTCATACGGAATTCACCCCTCCACTTT	once	TRBV11-2	TRBJ1-6	NA
CATSDGGGTEAFF	TGTGCCACCAGTGACGGGGGGGGCACTGAAGCTTTCTTT	NA	TRBV24-1	TRBJ1-1	NA
CASTRDREPQHF	TGTGCCAGTACCAGAGACAGGGAGCCCCAGCATTTT	NA	TRBV19	TRBJ1-5	TRBD1
CASSRGGSNTEAFF	TGTGCCAGCAGCCGGGGAGGGTCGAACACTGAAGCTTTCTTT	NA	TRBV11-2	TRBJ1-1	NA
CAWRLKGLRGNTIYF	TGTGCCTGGAGGTTGAAGGGTCTTCGAGGAAACACCATATATTTT	NA	TRBV30	TRBJ1-3	NA
CASGRTLSAFF	TGTGCCAGCGGCAGGACCCTTTCAGCTTTCTTT	NA	TRBV28	TRBJ1-1	NA
CASSHTSSGEQFF	TGTGCCAGCAGCCATACTAGCAGCGGTGAGCAGTTCTTC	once	TRBV21-1	TRBJ2-1	NA
CSAYRLDNTEAFF	TGCAGCGCCTATCGACTTGATAACACTGAAGCTTTCTTT	NA	TRBV29-1	TRBJ1-1	NA
CASSLAATNYGYTF	TGCGCCAGCAGCTTGGCCGCGACGAACTATGGCTACACCTTC	NA	TRBV5-1	TRBJ1-2	NA
CASSSRGLAGGLYQETQYF	TGCGCCAGCAGCTCCAGGGGGCTAGCGGGGGGGTTATACCAAGAGACCCAGTACTTC	NA	TRBV5-1	TRBJ2-5	TRBD2
CASSAGAGGNTDTQYF	TGTGCCAGCAGTGCGGGTGCGGGGGGGAACACAGATACGCAGTATTTT	NA	TRBV6-1	TRBJ2-3	TRBD2
CASSFGPNTEAFF	TGTGCCAGCAGCTTCGGGCCAAACACTGAAGCTTTCTTT	NA	TRBV5-4	TRBJ1-1	NA
CASSLRDEQFF	TGTGCCAGCAGTTTAAGGGATGAGCAGTTCTTC	NA	TRBV28	TRBJ2-1	NA
CASSSTGGNQPQHF	TGTGCCAGCAGTTCGACAGGGGGGAATCAGCCCCAGCATTTT	NA	TRBV6-2/TRBV6-3	TRBJ1-5	TRBD1
CASSLTVGEKQYF	TGTGCCAGCAGCTTAACCGTGGGTGAAAAGCAGTATTTT	few	TRBV7-2	TRBJ2-3	NA
CAWSATAGRGNSPLHF	TGTGCCTGGAGTGCTACAGCCGGGCGGGGTAATTCACCCCTCCACTTT	NA	TRBV30	TRBJ1-6	NA
CASSFPAEAYNEQFF	TGTGCCAGCAGCTTTCCGGCGGAGGCCTACAATGAGCAGTTCTTC	NA	TRBV7-8	TRBJ2-1	NA
CAISPGDSSPLHF	TGTGCCATCAGCCCAGGGGACAGCTCACCCCTCCACTTT	NA	TRBV10-3	TRBJ1-6	TRBD1